Each of the 24 T cell receptor beta chains below was sequenced from the same sample in a study of shared clonotypes between healthy human individuals (dated by TCRdb to about 2020). Preparation of the library involved the immunoSEQ multiplex PCR assay. In its TCRdb copy, this immuneACCESS table keeps in-frame sequences only and misses some clones. Where compared with another copy, unresolved V genes explain less than half of these, and the others have no known cause. This sample gives roughly 2.6 million clones in total; approximately 94% of them show up just once. The ten largest clones take up around 0.14% of the sample. The sequenced sample consisted of naive CD4+ T cells sorted from blood. The cell subset or site label, as the study defines it: CD45RA+ positively selected. The receptors originated from a man between 18 and 29 years old in good health.

The V call is TRBV5-1, the J call TRBJ1-6, with TRBD1 matching over 9 bases. The CDR3 runs to 15 residues. The V and J ends lost 5 bases and 4 bases, in that order; junction bases with no gene match: 4. In germline, CDR1 is SGHRS, CDR2 YFSETQ. The CDR3 loop reads CASRGGQGYNSPLHF. The CDR3 region has the DNA TGCGCCAGCAGGGGGGGACAGGGATATAATTCACCCCTCCACTTT.

The chain couples TRBV21-1 to TRBJ2-3; TRBD2 is the table's D call, not checked against the DNA. TRBV21-1 corresponds to a pseudogene. This CDR3 contains 14 residues. This chain's CDR3 is CASSSQRRTDTQYF. The CDR3 bases are TGTGCCAGCAGCAGCCAGCGGCGCACAGATACGCAGTATTTT.

This chain joins TRBV2 and TRBJ2-5; 10 bases line up with TRBD2. V lost 6 bases, J lost 1 base, and 2 bases stayed unmatched. This CDR3 is built from 14 residues. Germline CDR1 reads SNHLY; CDR2 reads FYNNEI. CDR3 in amino acids: CASRRTSGQETQYF. The CDR3 nucleotides read TGTGCCAGCAGACGGACTAGCGGCCAAGAGACCCAGTACTTC.

To note about this clone: Other DNA sequences in this sample translate to the same CDR3. This sequence joins TRBV7-9 and TRBJ2-3; D possibly corresponds to TRBD1 (5 bases). Germline values: CDR1 SEHNR, CDR2 FQNEAQ (reference sequence). V gave up 5 bases and J gave up 1 base, with 10 bases separating them. This CDR3 has 14 amino acids. The CDR3 loop reads CASSPTRGTDTQYF. The CDR3, as DNA: TGTGCCAGCAGCCCAACCAGGGGCACAGATACGCAGTATTTT.

Of note for this clone: The junction shows a germline mismatch at one end, possibly a read error. The V call is TRBV4-2, the J call TRBJ1-2; 9 positions agree with TRBD1. Looked up from germline, CDR1 is LGHNA and CDR2 is YNFKEQ. CDR3 length equals 12 residues. DNA for the CDR3: TGTGCCAGCAGCCAAGAGACAGGGGGATTTTCTTTC. Its translation is CASSQETGGFSF.

The chain has TRBV6-6 and TRBJ2-7; 7 bases are shared with TRBD2. The CDR3 runs 13 residues. Per germline, CDR1 MNHNY and CDR2 SVGAGI (reference sequence). Trimming at V came to 2 bases and at J to 6 bases, leaving 4 bases not matched to a gene. CDR3 nucleotides: TGTGCCAGCAGTTACGCGGGGGAAGCCGAGCAGTACTTC. Its translation is CASSYAGEAEQYF.

The chain joins TRBV6-1 to TRBJ1-2; maybe TRBD1 (6 bases). Germline V gene data show CDR1 as MNHNS and CDR2 as SASEGT. Trimming shortened V by 4 bases and J by 0 bases, and 12 bases separated the two germline ends. The CDR3 consists of 15 residues. The chain's CDR3 is CASSAATGSNYGYTF. The CDR3, as DNA: TGTGCCAGCAGTGCCGCGACAGGTTCTAACTATGGCTACACCTTC.

The rearrangement links TRBV6-5 to TRBJ1-2, with 8 bases fitting TRBD1. Per germline, CDR1 MNHEY and CDR2 SVGAGI. The V segment lost 5 bases and the J segment 10 bases; nucleotides outside the gene matches: 12. There are 14 residues in the CDR3. The CDR3, as DNA: TGTGCCAGCAGTGGGACAGGCGCATCGAGGAACTACACCTTC. Residues: CASSGTGASRNYTF.

The chain combines TRBV19 with TRBJ1-1; D uncertain. Per germline, CDR1 LNHDA and CDR2 SQIVND (reference sequence). The CDR3 is 13 residues long. Trimming took 3 bases from V and 0 from J, leaving 5 bases between them. CDR3 sequence: CASSMWVNTEAFF. The CDR3 nucleotides are TGTGCCAGTAGTATGTGGGTGAACACTGAAGCTTTCTTT.

The chain couples TRBV7-3 to TRBJ2-7; D uncertain. V dropped 5 bases and J dropped 5 bases, with 16 bases sitting between them. The CDR3 is 14 residues long. Per germline, CDR1 SGHTA and CDR2 FQGTGA. The CDR3 DNA sequence: TGTGCCAGCAGCCAAGGGCTAGGGCTCCACGAGCAGTACTTC. This encodes CASSQGLGLHEQYF.

This chain joins TRBV11-2 and TRBJ1-1, with D maybe TRBD1 (5 bases). Trimming shortened V by 0 bases and J by 5 bases, and 10 bases separated the two germline ends. The CDR3 runs 14 residues. Germline V gene data show CDR1 as SGHAT and CDR2 as FQNNGV. The CDR3 bases are TGTGCCAGCAGCTTAGAGAGCAGGGTTACTGAAGCTTTCTTT. Translating it yields CASSLESRVTEAFF.

The V and J genes are TRBV29-1 and TRBJ1-2; the D is unclear. CDR1 and CDR2 (germline): SQVTM, ANQGSEA. The V end was cut by 7 bases, the J end by 7 bases, with 19 bases between. The length of the CDR3 is 13 residues. The CDR3 nucleotides read TGCAGCGCTCCCTCAGCCCCCTTTCCTGGCTACACCTTC. Translated, it gives CSAPSAPFPGYTF.

This clone came up a few times. Other nucleotide sequences from this sample produce the same CDR3. J is TRBJ1-5 and V is TRBV5-1, with D maybe TRBD1 (5 bases). The CDR3 spans 15 residues. CDR1 SGHRS and CDR2 YFSETQ come from the germline V gene. Trimming shortened V by 0 bases and J by 0 bases, and 7 bases separated the two germline ends. The CDR3 sequence: CASSLGGYSNQPQHF. As DNA, the CDR3 is TGCGCCAGCAGCTTGGGGGGCTATAGCAATCAGCCCCAGCATTTT.

This chain connects TRBV5-4 to TRBJ1-2; D unresolved. Per germline, CDR1 SGHNT and CDR2 YYREEE (reference sequence). V was cut by 4 bases and J by 6 bases, with 13 bases left in between. The CDR3 covers 13 residues. The CDR3 nucleotides read TGTGCCAGCAGCCCTTCGGCGGTGCATGGCTACACCTTC. Protein sequence: CASSPSAVHGYTF.

The chain links TRBV19 to TRBJ2-7; TRBD2 aligns across 7 bases. CDR1 and CDR2 from the germline V gene are LNHDA and SQIVND (reference sequence). The junction had 10 bases not matched to a gene; V was cut back by 3 bases and J by 5 bases. The CDR3 length is 15 residues. CDR3: CASSMGLQSAHEQYF. The DNA for the CDR3 is TGTGCCAGTAGTATGGGACTACAGTCCGCCCACGAGCAGTACTTC.

The genes are TRBV18 and TRBJ1-5; no firm D call. Germline CDR1 KGHSH, CDR2 LQKENI. The V end lost 2 bases, the J end lost 5 bases, and 10 bases lay between the germline ends. The CDR3 is 14 amino acids. The CDR3 DNA is TGTGCCAGCTCACCAGCCGGAGGCGATCAGCCCCAGCATTTT. Translating gives CASSPAGGDQPQHF.

This chain links TRBV10-2 with TRBJ2-7, with unresolved D. Germline CDR1 WSHSY, CDR2 SAAADI. With 4 bases removed from V and 6 bases from J, the gap between germline ends came to 16 bases. This CDR3 contains 14 residues. The CDR3 region has the DNA TGCGCCAGCAGTGTCGGTAGCTTTCCCTCCGAGCAGTACTTC. It is translated as CASSVGSFPSEQYF.

The chain links TRBV7-9 to TRBJ2-3; D might be TRBD2 (5 bases). This CDR3 is 16 amino acids long. V was shortened by 2 bases and J by 2 bases, with 14 bases between the two germline ends. Germline values: CDR1 SEHNR, CDR2 FQNEAQ (reference sequence). The CDR3 is CASSLLRADSTDTQYF. The CDR3 DNA follows: TGTGCCAGCAGCTTATTGAGGGCAGACTCCACAGATACGCAGTATTTT.

This sequence joins TRBV7-9 and TRBJ2-3, with D possibly being TRBD1 or TRBD2 (5 bases each). Germline V gene data show CDR1 as SEHNR and CDR2 as FQNEAQ (reference sequence). The CDR3 totals 15 residues. Trimming pared 1 base from V and 2 bases from J, leaving 10 bases between. The chain's CDR3 is CASSLGGVDTDTQYF. CDR3 coding DNA: TGTGCCAGCAGCTTAGGAGGGGTAGACACAGATACGCAGTATTTT.

The gene calls are TRBV19 and TRBJ2-5; D might be TRBD1 (6 bases). The CDR3 covers 15 residues. The germline V and J ends were trimmed by 4 bases and 0 bases, with 12 bases remaining between them. In germline, CDR1 is LNHDA, CDR2 SQIVND (reference sequence). The CDR3 loop is CASSRGGTYQETQYF. The DNA of the CDR3 is TGTGCCAGTAGTAGAGGGGGTACCTACCAAGAGACCCAGTACTTC.

The J gene is TRBJ2-1, the V gene TRBV19, with 7 nucleotides matching TRBD2. CDR3 length: 16 amino acids. The germline CDR1 and CDR2 sequences are LNHDA and SQIVND (reference sequence). Trimming removed 6 bases from V and 4 bases from J; junction bases left unmatched: 12. The CDR3 spells CASSHTSGGKYNEQFF. The CDR3 DNA reads as TGTGCCAGTAGCCATACTTCGGGGGGAAAATACAATGAGCAGTTCTTC.

J is TRBJ1-1 and V is TRBV6-5, with D perhaps matching TRBD1 (5 bases). From germline, CDR1 is MNHEY and CDR2 SVGAGI. Trimming shortened V by 5 bases and J by 4 bases, and 17 bases separated the two germline ends. CDR3 length equals 15 residues. This CDR3 reads CASSRGGVMVTEAFF. In DNA, the CDR3 is TGTGCCAGCAGTCGAGGAGGGGTAATGGTCACTGAAGCTTTCTTT.

This clone is a singleton in its sample. The gene calls are TRBV27 and TRBJ2-7; TRBD2 matches at 7 bases. Germline lookup yields CDR1 MNHEY and CDR2 SMNVEV (reference sequence). V was pared by 2 bases and J by 0 bases, with 7 bases of the junction left unmatched. The CDR3 runs to 16 residues. The CDR3 bases are TGTGCCAGCAGTTTACTGTACGGGGGGAGCTCCTACGAGCAGTACTTC. Translation: CASSLLYGGSSYEQYF.

The count of this clone is one. This chain links TRBV27 with TRBJ1-2; D gene ambiguous. V was cut by 6 bases and J by 1 base, with 9 bases left in between. Per germline, CDR1 MNHEY and CDR2 SMNVEV (reference sequence). This CDR3 is built from 13 residues. CDR3 sequence reads: CASSRRGNYGYTF. The CDR3 DNA sequence: TGTGCCAGCAGCCGCCGGGGTAACTATGGCTACACCTTC.